This T cell receptor beta chain originates from a study of cytomegalovirus exposure and HLA in healthy donors. Separate from the roughly 700-subject first cohort, the 120-subject validation cohort was the one that the donors belonged to. The protocol was immunoSEQ multiplex PCR, while the TCRdb copy is restricted to in-frame clones and leaves out a portion. The sample shows 80,000 to 90,000 clones, roughly 97% of them seen only once. As regards this clone: Its target is unknown.

This CDR3 is 16 amino acids long. V was trimmed by 1 base and J by 2 bases, leaving 17 bases between them. CDR1 GTSNPN and CDR2 SVGIG come from the germline V gene (reference sequence). Study-wide findings and caveats: Reported results showed that the classifier diagnosed cytomegalovirus status with high specificity and sensitivity.

This chain links TRBV30 with TRBJ1-2; D is perhaps TRBD1 (6 bases). The sequenced sample was PBMCs. The TCR comes from a man aged 18 to 29 in good health and CMV-seronegative. CDR3 DNA: TGTGCCTGGAGTGCGTCAAGGGGGTTTTTAAACTATGGCTACACCTTC. Translating gives CAWSASRGFLNYGYTF.